The clone carrying this T cell receptor (beta chain) was recorded many times. Its specificity is not known. The data derive from a study of T cells after yellow fever vaccination. About the research overall: Fractions containing few cells were prepared with SMART-Seq v4 Ultra Low Input. Regarding the study as a whole: Reappearance after the booster was observed for most primary-vaccination clones (about 97% CD4, just over 85% CD8). A limited proportion of clonotypes was detected within both the CD4 and CD8 compartments.

One entry per CDR3 protein, called by TCRdb with MiXCR from the 5' RACE reads. Here the sample spans about 57,000 distinct CDR3 sequences, approximately 7% being singletons. This CDR3 is built from 17 residues. Germline V gene data show CDR1 as SSHAT and CDR2 as FNYEAQ (reference sequence). The V gene end was trimmed by 4 bases and the J gene end by 5 bases; junction bases not matched to a gene: 9. This specimen consisted of CD8+ T cells sorted from PBMCs, obtained 15 days after the yellow fever booster vaccination. The source is a man aged 30-40 years who received the YFV17D yellow fever vaccine. This chain joins TRBV7-7 and TRBJ2-2; 11 bases are a match to TRBD2. The CDR3: CASSSGGSGRVTGELFF. The CDR3 bases are TGTGCCAGCAGCTCCGGCGGTAGCGGGAGGGTTACCGGGGAGCTGTTTTTT. Full variable domain (rest looked up from reference TRBV7-7 and TRBJ2-2): GAGVSQSPRYKVTKRGQDVTLRCDPISSHATLYWYQQALGQGPEFLTYFNYEAQPDKSGLPSDRFSAERPEGSISTLTIQRTEQRDSAMYRCASSSGGSGRVTGELFFGEGSRLTVL.